Listed below are T cell receptor beta chains from one sample, sequenced in a study of shared clonotypes between healthy human individuals. Data came from immunoSEQ multiplex PCR; TCRdb stores just in-frame clones and leaves some out. This sample has 450,000 or so clones; approximately 80% occur once, and the top ten carry more than 10%. The sequenced sample was PBMCs. Every receptor here comes from a woman aged 40 to 50 in good health. Some clones in this sample may be carry-over from other donors' samples. Both conserved end residues are part of each CDR3. A D gene is named only where the DNA matches it firmly. Expanded clones are given a class, and other clones once, few, many or no size at all.

j_call | clone_size | d_call | v_call | cdr3_aa | cdr3_nt
TRBJ2-7 | once | NA | TRBV18 | CASSPIDSSYEQYF | TGTGCCAGCTCACCAATTGACTCCTCCTACGAGCAGTACTTC
TRBJ2-1 | NA | NA | TRBV7-3 | CASSTSRDNEQFF | TGTGCCAGCAGCACTTCTAGGGACAATGAGCAGTTCTTC
TRBJ2-7 | NA | TRBD1 | TRBV7-9 | CASSPLPTGTGGDEQYF | TGTGCCAGCAGTCCTTTACCGACCGGGACAGGGGGGGACGAGCAGTACTTC
TRBJ2-5 | NA | NA | TRBV9 | CASSNGPLDSQYF | TGTGCCAGCAGCAATGGGCCCCTAGACTCCCAGTACTTC
TRBJ1-4 | NA | NA | TRBV15 | CATSRDWSGPGRALFF | TGTGCCACCAGCAGAGATTGGTCAGGGCCCGGGAGAGCACTGTTTTTT
TRBJ2-5 | few | TRBD2 | TRBV7-9 | CASSMTSSQTQYF | TGTGCCAGCAGTATGACTAGCTCGCAGACCCAGTACTTC
TRBJ1-2 | NA | NA | TRBV27 | CASSLSQEVYGYTF | TGTGCCAGCAGTTTGAGCCAGGAAGTCTATGGCTACACCTTC
TRBJ2-1 | NA | NA | TRBV5-1 | CASSLPRGGSYNEQFF | TGCGCCAGCAGCTTGCCGCGCGGTGGCTCCTACAATGAGCAGTTCTTC
TRBJ2-7 | many | TRBD2 | TRBV10-2 | CASRAGGPFEQYF | TGCGCCAGCCGGGCGGGAGGGCCTTTCGAGCAGTACTTC
TRBJ2-7 | NA | NA | TRBV9 | CASSAPDEGEQYF | TGTGCCAGCAGCGCGCCCGACGAAGGCGAGCAGTACTTC
TRBJ2-3 | NA | NA | TRBV5-1 | CASSSTRAPDTQYF | TGCGCCAGCAGCTCCACAAGGGCTCCAGATACGCAGTATTTT
TRBJ2-7 | NA | TRBD2 | TRBV5-6 | CASRGNGLAGVWSGEQYF | TGTGCCAGCCGCGGGAATGGACTAGCGGGAGTTTGGTCAGGCGAGCAGTACTTC
TRBJ2-2 | NA | TRBD2 | TRBV19 | CASSTSGGELFF | TGTGCCAGTAGTACTAGCGGTGGGGAGCTGTTTTTT
TRBJ2-1 | NA | NA | TRBV6-6 | CASSQQGDNEQFF | TGTGCCAGCAGTCAACAGGGCGACAATGAGCAGTTCTTC
TRBJ2-7 | NA | NA | TRBV29-1 | CSVVGGYEQYF | TGCAGCGTTGTTGGCGGCTACGAGCAGTACTTC
TRBJ1-2 | NA | NA | TRBV27 | CASSLSVQGYGYTF | TGTGCCAGCAGTTTATCAGTTCAGGGCTATGGCTACACCTTC
TRBJ2-1 | NA | TRBD2 | TRBV10-3 | CAISEGLAGRNEQFF | TGTGCCATCAGTGAAGGGCTAGCGGGACGCAATGAGCAGTTCTTC
TRBJ2-2 | NA | NA | TRBV30 | CAWRSRAGELFF | TGTGCCTGGAGATCTAGGGCCGGGGAGCTGTTTTTT
TRBJ1-3 | many | NA | TRBV2 | CASSSGYSGNTIYF | TGTGCCAGCAGCTCAGGGTACTCTGGAAACACCATATATTTT
TRBJ2-3 | NA | TRBD2 | TRBV5-1 | CASRKLAGGGTDTQYF | TGCGCCAGCAGAAAGCTAGCGGGAGGAGGGACAGATACGCAGTATTTT
TRBJ2-1 | NA | NA | TRBV27 | CASSLSTGIYNEQFF | TGTGCCAGCAGTTTATCGACGGGCATCTACAATGAGCAGTTCTTC
TRBJ2-1 | NA | NA | TRBV4-1 | CASSQDNEQFF | TGCGCCAGCAGCCAAGACAATGAGCAGTTCTTC
TRBJ1-1 | NA | NA | TRBV18 | CASSPGFDTEAFF | TGTGCCAGCTCACCAGGGTTCGACACTGAAGCTTTCTTT
TRBJ1-4 | NA | NA | TRBV10-1 | CASSEGTARDEKLFF | TGCGCCAGCAGCGAGGGGACGGCAAGGGATGAAAAACTGTTTTTT
TRBJ2-7 | NA | TRBD2 | TRBV28 | CASTVAGEYEQYF | TGTGCCAGCACGGTAGCGGGAGAGTACGAGCAGTACTTC
TRBJ1-1 | NA | TRBD1 | TRBV5-6 | CASSETGMNTEAFF | TGTGCCAGCAGCGAGACAGGGATGAACACTGAAGCTTTCTTT
TRBJ2-4 | NA | NA | TRBV30 | CAWKRGAGNIQYF | TGTGCCTGGAAACGGGGCGCCGGAAACATTCAGTACTTC
TRBJ2-5 | NA | NA | TRBV28 | CASSRGLTGEGETQYF | TGTGCCAGCAGTAGGGGGTTGACAGGGGAGGGAGAGACCCAGTACTTC
TRBJ2-5 | many | TRBD1 | TRBV18 | CASSRRGRETQYF | TGTGCCAGCTCACGCAGGGGGCGTGAGACCCAGTACTTC
TRBJ2-7 | NA | TRBD2 | TRBV28 | CASRPGLAGAEQYF | TGTGCCAGCAGGCCGGGACTAGCGGGAGCCGAGCAGTACTTC
TRBJ1-2 | NA | NA | TRBV21-1 | CARTGEGNGYTF | TGTGCCAGAACAGGGGAGGGGAATGGCTACACCTTC
TRBJ2-1 | NA | NA | TRBV7-9 | CASSPEGGRWQFF | TGTGCCAGCAGCCCCGAGGGCGGAAGGTGGCAGTTCTTC
TRBJ1-2 | NA | NA | TRBV28 | CASRDTDSYYGYTF | TGTGCCAGCAGAGACACCGACAGCTACTATGGCTACACCTTC
TRBJ1-1 | NA | TRBD1 | TRBV7-9 | CASSLGQGARTEAFF | TGTGCCAGCAGCTTAGGTCAGGGGGCGCGGACTGAAGCTTTCTTT
TRBJ2-3 | NA | TRBD2 | TRBV25-1 | CASSEFAGGSADTQYF | TGTGCCAGCAGTGAATTCGCGGGAGGTAGTGCAGATACGCAGTATTTT
TRBJ2-3 | NA | TRBD2 | TRBV19 | CASSTKREGPDTQYF | TGTGCCAGTAGTACCAAGCGGGAGGGGCCCGATACGCAGTATTTT
TRBJ1-1 | NA | NA | TRBV11-2 | CASSLQPLTEAFF | TGTGCCAGCAGCCTACAGCCGCTCACTGAAGCTTTCTTT
TRBJ2-1 | many | TRBD2 | TRBV5-4 | CASSLGGLAGALRENEQFF | TGTGCCAGCAGCTTGGGGGGACTAGCGGGAGCCCTCCGGGAGAATGAGCAGTTCTTC
TRBJ2-7 | few | NA | TRBV27 | CASSLGLFYEQYF | TGTGCCAGCAGTTTGGGCCTCTTTTACGAGCAGTACTTC
TRBJ1-1 | NA | NA | TRBV5-1 | CASSLTGTNTEAFF | TGCGCCAGCAGCTTGACAGGCACTAACACTGAAGCTTTCTTT
TRBJ2-2 | NA | NA | TRBV28 | CASSRPDISGELFF | TGTGCCAGCAGTAGACCGGACATTTCCGGGGAGCTGTTTTTT
TRBJ2-3 | NA | TRBD2 | TRBV5-4 | CASSRALSGINTDTQYF | TGTGCCAGCAGTCGAGCCCTTAGCGGGATAAACACAGATACGCAGTATTTT
TRBJ1-3 | NA | NA | TRBV7-9 | CASSLAISSGNTIYF | TGTGCCAGCAGCTTAGCAATAAGCTCTGGAAACACCATATATTTT